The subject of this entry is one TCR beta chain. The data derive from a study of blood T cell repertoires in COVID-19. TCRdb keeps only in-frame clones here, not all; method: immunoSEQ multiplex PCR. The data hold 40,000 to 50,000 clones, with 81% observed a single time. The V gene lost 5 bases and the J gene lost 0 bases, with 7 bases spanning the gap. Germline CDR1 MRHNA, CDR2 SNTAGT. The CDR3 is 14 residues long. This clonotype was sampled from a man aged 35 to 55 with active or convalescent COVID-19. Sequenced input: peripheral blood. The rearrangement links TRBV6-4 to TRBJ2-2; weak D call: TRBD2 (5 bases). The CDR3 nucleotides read TGTGCCAGCAGTAGCGGAGCGAACACCGGGGAGCTGTTTTTT. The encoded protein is CASSSGANTGELFF.